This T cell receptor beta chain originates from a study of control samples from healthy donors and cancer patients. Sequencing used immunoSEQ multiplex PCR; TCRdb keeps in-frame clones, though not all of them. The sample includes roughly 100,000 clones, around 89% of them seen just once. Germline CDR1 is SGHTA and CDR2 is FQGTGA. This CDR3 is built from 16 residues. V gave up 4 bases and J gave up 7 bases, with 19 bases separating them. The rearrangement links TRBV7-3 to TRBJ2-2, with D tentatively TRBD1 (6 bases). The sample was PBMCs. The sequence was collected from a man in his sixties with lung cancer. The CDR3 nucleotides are TGTGCCAGCAGCTATACGCCTAATACAGGGTTCGGGGAGCTGTTTTTT. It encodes CASSYTPNTGFGELFF.